The 27 T cell receptor beta chains presented below share a single source sample, sequenced in a study of blood T cells in healthy people across ages. With a J-beta primer mix and a sample-barcoded 5' primer, a second PCR ran 7 to 11 cycles. One entry per CDR3 protein results from TCRdb running MiXCR on the 5' RACE reads. The sample lists fewer than 950,000 distinct CDR3 sequences, under 40% occurring once. Sequenced sample: blood. These receptors originate from a man between 18 and 29 years old in good health.

With respect to this clonotype: Just one base apart from a much larger clone, this may be a read error. The chain joins TRBV20-1 to TRBJ2-1; D unclear. In germline, CDR1 is DFQATT, CDR2 SNEGSKA (reference sequence). The CDR3 has 12 residues. Trimming left V 4 bases short and J 11 bases short, with 15 bases between. The CDR3 bases are TGCAGTGCTACACTTTTGTGGGATAAGCAGTTCTTC. It yields the protein CSATLLWDKQFF.

The V gene is TRBV20-1, the J gene TRBJ1-5; TRBD1 might be the D (5 bases). The CDR3 has 13 residues. Germline V gene sequence: CDR1 DFQATT, CDR2 SNEGSKA (reference sequence). The V end lost 1 base, the J end lost 6 bases, and 10 bases lay between the germline ends. The CDR3 loop reads CSARGGQGQPQHF. Here the CDR3 DNA reads TGCAGTGCTAGAGGTGGGCAGGGTCAGCCCCAGCATTTT.

In its sample, this clonotype was seen a few times. This chain uses TRBV5-1 with TRBJ2-1; D is possibly TRBD1 (6 bases). This CDR3 comprises 13 residues. The V and J ends lost 6 bases and 9 bases respectively, with 16 bases between them. CDR1 and CDR2 (germline): SGHRS, YFSETQ. CDR3 DNA sequence: TGCGCCAGCACGGAGGCAGGGGTGGGTGAGCAGTTCTTC. Amino acid sequence: CASTEAGVGEQFF.

This clonotype was seen at least ten times. The chain combines TRBV7-2 with TRBJ2-1; tentatively, D is TRBD2 (7 bases). V shed 5 bases and J shed 0 bases, with 11 bases lying between them. The germline V gene has CDR1 SGHTA and CDR2 FQGNSA. This CDR3 comprises 15 residues. The CDR3 here is CASSRGGLSYNEQFF. The CDR3 nucleotides are TGTGCCAGCAGCCGCGGGGGCCTCTCCTACAATGAGCAGTTCTTC.

The V and J genes are TRBV6-1 and TRBJ1-1, with D perhaps TRBD1 (5 bases). The length of the CDR3 is 13 residues. V lost 10 bases to trimming and J lost 2 bases, with 14 bases between them. Germline CDR1 and CDR2: MNHNS and SASEGT. CDR3 sequence: CATRGILNTEAFF. As DNA, the CDR3 is TGTGCCACGCGGGGGATTTTAAACACTGAAGCTTTCTTT.

The chain uses TRBV5-1 and TRBJ1-1; TRBD1 aligns across 9 bases. Per germline, CDR1 SGHRS and CDR2 YFSETQ. The CDR3 has 17 amino acids. V shed 2 bases, J shed 1 base, and the junction held 9 bases outside the gene matches. DNA for the CDR3: TGCGCCAGCAGCTTCGTGGGACAGGGTGAGGCGAACACTGAAGCTTTCTTT. Its translation: CASSFVGQGEANTEAFF.

This clonotype has just a few counts. The chain employs TRBV10-3 and TRBJ2-3, with D possibly being TRBD1 or TRBD2 (7 bases each). This CDR3 is built from 18 residues. V lost 0 bases to trimming and J lost 2 bases, with 18 bases between them. In germline, CDR1 is ENHRY, CDR2 SYGVKD. For the CDR3, the DNA is TGTGCCATCAGTGAGTCAGGCAGGGGGGGGGCCTACACAGATACGCAGTATTTT. As protein: CAISESGRGGAYTDTQYF.

This clonotype was detected ten times or more. The junction departs from the called germline gene at one end, perhaps through a read error. The chain joins TRBV12-3 or TRBV12-4 to TRBJ2-6, with no clear D. This CDR3 region has 12 residues. CDR3 nucleotide sequence: TGTGCCAGCAGCTTAGGGGCCAACGTCCTGACTTTC. Amino acid sequence: CASSLGANVLTF.

V is TRBV28 and J is TRBJ2-4; no clear D gene. This CDR3 is 18 amino acids long. V gave up 3 bases and J gave up 13 bases, with 31 bases separating them. The V gene's germline CDR1 is MDHEN and CDR2 SYDVKM. CDR3 sequence: CASSFNRLEEPAENEQYF. The CDR3 DNA reads as TGTGCCAGCAGTTTTAACCGGCTGGAAGAACCAGCCGAAAATGAGCAGTACTTC.

This clonotype has just a few counts. The chain uses TRBV4-1 and TRBJ1-1; D gene uncertain. CDR1 is MGHRA and CDR2 is YSYEKL in the germline V gene. This CDR3 comprises 14 residues. V gave up 3 bases and J gave up 8 bases, with 16 bases separating them. CDR3 nucleotide sequence: TGCGCCAGCAGCCACCCGGTGGGTCCAGGCGAAGCTTTCTTT. As protein: CASSHPVGPGEAFF.

This clonotype occurred a few times. The chain recombines TRBV20-1 with TRBJ2-1, with 11 bases identical to TRBD2. Germline CDR1 reads DFQATT; CDR2 reads SNEGSKA (reference sequence). J was trimmed by 4 bases and V by 6 bases; bases with no gene match: 8. The CDR3 has 15 amino acids. The CDR3 sequence is CSATGTSGTYNEQFF. The CDR3 region has the DNA TGCAGTGCGACCGGGACTAGCGGCACTTACAATGAGCAGTTCTTC.

This clonotype has just a few counts. The rearrangement links TRBV6-6 to TRBJ1-6; D not certain. Trimming removed 1 base from V and 5 bases from J, with 12 bases in between. The V gene's germline CDR1 is MNHNY and CDR2 SVGAGI (reference sequence). This CDR3 has 16 amino acids. The CDR3 reads CASSYLIRTHNSPLHF. For the CDR3, the DNA is TGTGCCAGCAGTTACTTGATAAGGACGCATAATTCACCCCTCCACTTT.

The table lists this clonotype with many counts. The chain carries TRBV4-3 and TRBJ2-1; D uncertain. Trimming removed 0 bases from V and 3 bases from J, with 9 bases in between. CDR1 and CDR2 (germline): LGHNA, YSLEER. CDR3 length: 15 amino acids. The CDR3 DNA sequence: TGCGCCAGCAGCCAAGATTTGGGCAGCTACAATGAGCAGTTCTTC. As protein: CASSQDLGSYNEQFF.

The chain is built from TRBV7-2 and TRBJ1-1; possibly TRBD1 for D (5 bases). CDR1 SGHTA and CDR2 FQGNSA come from the germline V gene. V lost 1 base and J lost 4, with 10 bases in between. The length of the CDR3 is 14 residues. CDR3 sequence reads: CASSLDRPSTEAFF. CDR3 nucleotides: TGTGCCAGCAGCTTAGACAGGCCGAGCACTGAAGCTTTCTTT.

This clonotype was detected a few times. V usage is TRBV20-1 and J usage is TRBJ2-1; 9 positions agree with TRBD2. Unmatched junction bases numbered 10, after V lost 0 bases and J lost 10 bases. Germline V gene data show CDR1 as DFQATT and CDR2 as SNEGSKA (reference sequence). The CDR3 covers 15 residues. CDR3 bases: TGCAGTGCTAGAGATCCGGCGGGGGGGTCGCAAGAGCAGTTCTTC. Its protein is CSARDPAGGSQEQFF.

About this clonotype itself: The CDR3 does not end in the conserved phenylalanine or tryptophan, so this is likely a read error. This chain joins TRBV12-3 or TRBV12-4 and TRBJ2-3; 7 nucleotides agree with TRBD2. The CDR3 spans 14 residues. CDR3 sequence (DNA): TGTGCCAGCAGTTTGGGATGGGGGGGAGATATGCAGTATTCC. This codes for CASSLGWGGDMQYS.

This clonotype has a handful of counts. This chain uses TRBV20-1 with TRBJ1-2, with 10 bases matching TRBD1. Per germline, CDR1 DFQATT and CDR2 SNEGSKA (reference sequence). V was clipped by 5 bases and J by 3 bases; unmatched bases: 3. The CDR3 is 13 residues long. For the CDR3, the DNA is TGCAGTGCTGCAGGACAGGGGGACTATGGCTACACCTTC. The encoded protein is CSAAGQGDYGYTF.

Points on this clonotype: With a much larger clone just one base away, this may be a read error. V gene TRBV12-3 or TRBV12-4 combines with J gene TRBJ2-7; D is unclear. The CDR3 is 12 residues long. V was shortened by 6 bases and J by 3 bases, with 9 bases between the two germline ends. Here the CDR3 reads CASRFNHYEQYF. The CDR3 DNA reads as TGTGCCAGCAGGTTCAACCACTACGAGCAGTACTTC.

V usage is TRBV7-3 and J usage is TRBJ2-5; TRBD2 is a possible D gene (5 bases). The CDR3 consists of 16 residues. From germline, CDR1 is SGHTA and CDR2 FQGTGA. Trimming left V 1 base short and J 3 bases short, with 15 bases between. CDR3 amino acids: CASSLMGVGAEETQYF. The DNA for the CDR3 is TGTGCCAGCAGCTTAATGGGAGTCGGCGCAGAAGAGACCCAGTACTTC.

This clonotype was detected only a few times. J is TRBJ1-4 and V is TRBV7-2; D is uncertain. Germline V lookup: CDR1 SGHTA, CDR2 FQGNSA. The length of the CDR3 is 14 residues. V gave up 8 bases and J gave up 7 bases, with 17 bases separating them. The CDR3 sequence is CASEQASGAEKLFF. The CDR3 nucleotides are TGTGCCAGCGAGCAGGCATCCGGCGCTGAAAAACTGTTTTTT. Together with reference TRBV7-2 and TRBJ1-4, the CDR3 gives the full variable domain: GAGVSQSPSNKVTEKGKDVELRCDPISGHTALYWYRQSLGQGLEFLIYFQGNSAPDKSGLPSDRFSAERTGGSVSTLTIQRTQQEDSAVYLCASEQASGAEKLFFGSGTQLSVL.

This clonotype was observed many times. V and J are TRBV7-9 and TRBJ2-7, with a weak D call TRBD2 (5 bases). V dropped 1 base and J dropped 2 bases, with 15 bases sitting between them. From germline, CDR1 is SEHNR and CDR2 FQNEAQ (reference sequence). This CDR3 contains 16 residues. CDR3 sequence (DNA): TGTGCCAGCAGCTTAGTGGTCGTGAGGGATACCTACGAGCAGTACTTC. Its translation: CASSLVVVRDTYEQYF.

This clonotype was picked up one time. The chain combines TRBV29-1 with TRBJ2-7, with D possibly TRBD1 on 7 matching bases. V was trimmed by 5 bases and J by 3 bases, leaving 17 bases between them. The CDR3 consists of 14 residues. CDR1 and CDR2 from the germline V gene are SQVTM and ANQGSEA. Here the CDR3 reads CSVSPQGGFYEQYF. For the CDR3, the DNA is TGCAGCGTTAGCCCGCAGGGGGGATTCTACGAGCAGTACTTC.

This clonotype turned up a few times. The V and J genes are TRBV11-1 and TRBJ2-2; TRBD1 agrees at 11 bases. This CDR3 spans 15 amino acids. Germline CDR1 reads SGHAT; CDR2 reads FQDESV (reference sequence). V gave up 4 bases and J gave up 5 bases; unmatched junction bases: 3. CDR3 loop: CASSSDRGRTGELFF. The CDR3 coding sequence is TGTGCCAGCAGCTCGGACAGGGGGCGGACCGGGGAGCTGTTTTTT.

V is TRBV15 and J is TRBJ1-5; D call uncertain. Trimming cost V 0 bases and J 4 bases, with 4 bases left between them. The CDR3 covers 13 residues. CDR1 and CDR2 from the germline V gene are LNHNV and YYDKDF (reference sequence). Here the CDR3 DNA reads TGTGCCACCAGCAGAGAGGGTAATCAGCCCCAGCATTTT. Its translation: CATSREGNQPQHF.

A word on this clonotype: Since no conserved phenylalanine or tryptophan closes the CDR3, a read error is the likely cause. The V call is TRBV5-6, the J call TRBJ2-5; D gene uncertain. The better agreement between TRBJ2-7 and the DNA end casts doubt on the J call. The germline V gene has CDR1 SGHDT and CDR2 YYEEEE. The CDR3 runs to 13 residues. Here the CDR3 DNA reads TGTGCCAGCAGCTTGAGCGTCACCTACGAGCAGTACTTA. Translated, it gives CASSLSVTYEQYL.

This clonotype was observed a few times. The J gene is TRBJ1-2, the V gene TRBV20-1; no clear D gene. V was trimmed by 0 bases and J by 6 bases, leaving 14 bases between them. The germline gives CDR1 DFQATT, CDR2 SNEGSKA (reference sequence). The CDR3 runs to 14 residues. The CDR3 bases are TGCAGTGCTAGAGATCGACGCAGAAGGGATGGCTACACCTTC. This translates into CSARDRRRRDGYTF.

Notes on this clonotype: A read error may account for a junction end that differs from germline. The J gene is TRBJ2-1, the V gene TRBV7-7; 9 bases fit TRBD2. The CDR3 covers 15 residues. CDR1 is SSHAT, CDR2 FNYEAQ, per germline (reference sequence). The CDR3 DNA reads as TGTGCTAGCAGCTCGGGACTAGCAGCCTTCGATGAGCAGTTCTTC. Protein sequence: CASSSGLAAFDEQFF.